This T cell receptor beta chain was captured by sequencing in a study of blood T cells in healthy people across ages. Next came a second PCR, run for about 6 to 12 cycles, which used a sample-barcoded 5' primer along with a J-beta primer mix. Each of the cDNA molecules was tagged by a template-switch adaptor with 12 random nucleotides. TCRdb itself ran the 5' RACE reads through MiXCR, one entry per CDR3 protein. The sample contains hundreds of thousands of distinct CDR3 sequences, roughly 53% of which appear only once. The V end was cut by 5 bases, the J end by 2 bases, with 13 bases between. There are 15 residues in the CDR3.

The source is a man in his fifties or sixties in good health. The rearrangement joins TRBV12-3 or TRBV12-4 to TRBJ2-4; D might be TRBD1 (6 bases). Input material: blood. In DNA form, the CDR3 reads TGTGCCAGCAGTCCCTGGGGGCAGTCCAAAAACATTCAGTACTTC. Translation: CASSPWGQSKNIQYF.